This TCR beta chain was found in a study of T cell responses to AZD1222 COVID-19 vaccine. Germline V gene lookup returns CDR1 SNHLY and CDR2 FYNNEI. The CDR3 consists of 13 residues. V was shortened by 3 bases and J by 11 bases, with 16 bases between the two germline ends. Profiling relied on immunoSEQ multiplex PCR, and the TCRdb table lists in-frame clones only, not all of them. Among some 130,000 clones listed, 80% to 90% were seen once. The specimen comprised peripheral blood, sampled on day 0 of AZD1222 vaccination. The sequence derives from an adult in good health. This sequence joins TRBV2 and TRBJ1-2; D is undetermined. The CDR3 loop is CASSDDRSSIYTF. CDR3 bases: TGTGCCAGCAGTGATGACCGCTCCAGCATTTACACCTTC.